The 5 T cell receptor beta chains presented below share a single source sample, sequenced in a study of cytomegalovirus exposure and HLA in healthy donors. PCR used 60 Vbeta primers and 13 Jbeta primers. Using immunoSEQ multiplex PCR, the repertoire was profiled, and TCRdb retains in-frame clones only, with some absent. The profile shows about 150,000 clones, just under 85% of them singletons. The sequencing input was PBMCs. Every receptor here comes from a girl between 5 and 17 years old in good health and CMV-seropositive.

The chain has TRBV4-1 and TRBJ1-1; D unresolved. V was cut by 2 bases and J by 0 bases, with 10 bases left in between. The CDR3 is 15 residues long. Germline V gene lookup returns CDR1 MGHRA and CDR2 YSYEKL. The CDR3 is CASSQNTNLNTEAFF. As DNA, the CDR3 is TGCGCCAGCAGCCAAAACACCAATCTGAACACTGAAGCTTTCTTT.

A remark on this clone: Other DNA sequences in the sample encode the same CDR3. V gene TRBV28 combines with J gene TRBJ1-1; possible D gene TRBD1, 6 bases. Looked up from germline, CDR1 is MDHEN and CDR2 is SYDVKM. Trimming removed 3 bases at V and 2 bases at J, with 10 bases between. This CDR3 spans 14 amino acids. CDR3 residues: CASSLATGNTEAFF. The CDR3 DNA sequence: TGTGCCAGCAGTTTGGCGACAGGTAACACTGAAGCTTTCTTT.

This chain links TRBV13 with TRBJ1-2; 11 bases align to TRBD1. The CDR3 is 20 residues long. The V segment lost 3 bases and the J segment 0 bases; nucleotides outside the gene matches: 15. Germline CDR1 and CDR2: PRHDT and FYEKMQ (reference sequence). Here the CDR3 DNA reads TGTGCCAGCAGCTTTTTTATAGGACAGGGGGCTACGTTAGCTAACTATGGCTACACCTTC. Translation: CASSFFIGQGATLANYGYTF.

J is TRBJ2-5 and V is TRBV29-1; maybe TRBD2 (7 bases). With 4 bases removed from V and 3 bases from J, the gap between germline ends came to 21 bases. This CDR3 spans 16 amino acids. Germline CDR1 SQVTM, CDR2 ANQGSEA. CDR3 DNA sequence: TGCAGCGTTGTAGTATTTAGGGGGGGAAGGGAAGAGACCCAGTACTTC. Translating it yields CSVVVFRGGREETQYF. Full variable domain (rest looked up from reference TRBV29-1 and TRBJ2-5): SAVISQKPSRDICQRGTSLTIQCQVDSQVTMMFWYRQQPGQSLTLIATANQGSEATYESGFVIDKFPISRPNLTFSTLTVSNMSPEDSSIYLCSVVVFRGGREETQYFGPGTRLLVL.

The chain uses TRBV12-5 and TRBJ1-2; TRBD1 might be the D (6 bases). The CDR3 runs to 13 residues. The V gene's germline CDR1 is LGHNT and CDR2 FRNRAP. V dropped 6 bases and J dropped 14 bases, with 22 bases sitting between them. For the CDR3, the DNA is TGTGCTAGTGGCCGCACTCAAAAAACAGGGTTAACCTTC. This translates into CASGRTQKTGLTF.